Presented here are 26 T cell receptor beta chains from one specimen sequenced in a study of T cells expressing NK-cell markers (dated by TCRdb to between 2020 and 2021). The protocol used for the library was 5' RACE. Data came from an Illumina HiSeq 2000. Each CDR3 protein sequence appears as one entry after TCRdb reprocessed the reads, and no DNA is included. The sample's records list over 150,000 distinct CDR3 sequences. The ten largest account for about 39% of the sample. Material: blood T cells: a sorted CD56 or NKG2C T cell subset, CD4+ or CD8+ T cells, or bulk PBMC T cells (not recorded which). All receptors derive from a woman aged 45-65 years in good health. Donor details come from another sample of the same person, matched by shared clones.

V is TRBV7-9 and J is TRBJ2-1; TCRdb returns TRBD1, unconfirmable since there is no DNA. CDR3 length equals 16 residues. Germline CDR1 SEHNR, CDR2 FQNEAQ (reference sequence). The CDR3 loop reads CASSSPGGGPPGEQFF.

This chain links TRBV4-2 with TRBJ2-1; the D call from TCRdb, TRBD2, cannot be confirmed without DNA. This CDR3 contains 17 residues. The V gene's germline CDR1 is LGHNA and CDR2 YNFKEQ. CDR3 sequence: CASSQAGETGLGNEQFF.

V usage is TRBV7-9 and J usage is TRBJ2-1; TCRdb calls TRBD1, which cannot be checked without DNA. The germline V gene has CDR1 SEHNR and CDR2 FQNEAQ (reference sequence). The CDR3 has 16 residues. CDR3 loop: CASSASGQGKFDEQFF.

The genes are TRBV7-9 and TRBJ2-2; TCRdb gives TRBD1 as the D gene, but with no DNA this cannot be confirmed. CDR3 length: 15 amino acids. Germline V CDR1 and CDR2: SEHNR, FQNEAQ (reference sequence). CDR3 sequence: CASKIGAGGTGELFF.

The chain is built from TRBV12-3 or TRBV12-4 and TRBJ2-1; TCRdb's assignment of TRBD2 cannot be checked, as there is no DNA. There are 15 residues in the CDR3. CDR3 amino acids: CASSFLGLGYNEQFF.

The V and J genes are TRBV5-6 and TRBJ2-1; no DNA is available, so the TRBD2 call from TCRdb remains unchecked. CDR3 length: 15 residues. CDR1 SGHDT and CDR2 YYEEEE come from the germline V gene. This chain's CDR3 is CASSFRREGYNEQFF.

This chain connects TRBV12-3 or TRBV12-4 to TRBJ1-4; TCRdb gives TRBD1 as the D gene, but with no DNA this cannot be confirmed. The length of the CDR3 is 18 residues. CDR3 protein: CASGYGFRRTVKNEKLFF.

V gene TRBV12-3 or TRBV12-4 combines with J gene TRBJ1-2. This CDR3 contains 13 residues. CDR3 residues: CASSLGWNYGYTF.

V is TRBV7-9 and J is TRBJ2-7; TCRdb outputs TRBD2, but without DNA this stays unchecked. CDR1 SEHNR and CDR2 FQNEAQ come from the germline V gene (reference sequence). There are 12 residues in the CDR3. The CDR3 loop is CASSLEGSEQYF. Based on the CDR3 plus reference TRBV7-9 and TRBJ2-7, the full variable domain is DTGVSQNPRHKITKRGQNVTFRCDPISEHNRLYWYRQTLGQGPEFLTYFQNEAQLEKSRLLSDRFSAERPKGSFSTLEIQRTEQGDSAMYLCASSLEGSEQYFGPGTRLTVT.

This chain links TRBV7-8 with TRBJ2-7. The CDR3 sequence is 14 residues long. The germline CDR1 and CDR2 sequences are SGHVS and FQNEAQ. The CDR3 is CASSLDPTGYEQYF.

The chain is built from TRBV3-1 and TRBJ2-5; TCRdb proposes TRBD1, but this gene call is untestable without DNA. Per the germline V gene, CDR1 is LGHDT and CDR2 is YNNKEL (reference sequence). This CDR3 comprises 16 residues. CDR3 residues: CASSQEEGAGMETQYF.

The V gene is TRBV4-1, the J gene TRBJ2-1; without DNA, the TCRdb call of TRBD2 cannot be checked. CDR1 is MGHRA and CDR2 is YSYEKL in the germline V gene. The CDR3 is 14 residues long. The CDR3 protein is CASSVKVLYNEQFF.

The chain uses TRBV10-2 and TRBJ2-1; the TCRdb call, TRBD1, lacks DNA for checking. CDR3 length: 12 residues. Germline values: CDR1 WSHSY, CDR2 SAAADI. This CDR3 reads CASGSRGDEQFF.

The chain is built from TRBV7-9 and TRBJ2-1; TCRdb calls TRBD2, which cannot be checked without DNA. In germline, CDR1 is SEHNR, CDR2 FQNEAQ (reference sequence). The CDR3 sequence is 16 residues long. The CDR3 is CASSLVASGDYNEQFF.

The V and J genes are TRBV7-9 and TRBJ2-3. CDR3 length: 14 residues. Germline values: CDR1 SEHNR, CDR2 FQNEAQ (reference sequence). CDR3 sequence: CASSFHPSTDTQYF.

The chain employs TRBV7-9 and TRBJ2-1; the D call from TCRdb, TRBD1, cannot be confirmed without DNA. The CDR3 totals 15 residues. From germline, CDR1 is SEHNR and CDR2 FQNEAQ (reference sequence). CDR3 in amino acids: CASSPWGQGAWEQFF.

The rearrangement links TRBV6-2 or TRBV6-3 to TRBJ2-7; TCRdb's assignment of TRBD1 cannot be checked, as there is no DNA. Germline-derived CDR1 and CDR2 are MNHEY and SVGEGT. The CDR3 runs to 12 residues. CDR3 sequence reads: CASTSGVLEQYF.

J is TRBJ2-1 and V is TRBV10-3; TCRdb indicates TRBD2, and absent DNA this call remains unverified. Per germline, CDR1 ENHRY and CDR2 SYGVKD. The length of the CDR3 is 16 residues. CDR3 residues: CAISHPPSGGYNEQFF.

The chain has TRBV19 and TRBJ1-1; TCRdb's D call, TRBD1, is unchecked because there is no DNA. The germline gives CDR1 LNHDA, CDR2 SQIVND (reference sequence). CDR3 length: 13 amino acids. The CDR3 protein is CASSPTGASEAFF.

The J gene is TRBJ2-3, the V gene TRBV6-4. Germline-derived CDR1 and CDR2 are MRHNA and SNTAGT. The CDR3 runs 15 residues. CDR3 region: CASSDVAASTDTQYF.

The CDR3 reads CSAGVGLVYEQYF. The chain couples TRBV29-1 to TRBJ2-7; the TCRdb call, TRBD2, lacks DNA for checking. The CDR3 extends over 13 amino acids. CDR1 and CDR2 from the germline V gene are SQVTM and ANQGSEA.

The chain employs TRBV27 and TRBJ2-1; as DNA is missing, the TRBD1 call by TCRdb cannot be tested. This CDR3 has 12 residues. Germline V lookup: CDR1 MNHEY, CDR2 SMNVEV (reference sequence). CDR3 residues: CASSPAGDEQFF.

The CDR3 loop reads CASSGDRDRGRHEQFF. The chain has TRBV6-5 and TRBJ2-1; TCRdb designates TRBD1, a call that cannot be tested without DNA. The CDR3 runs to 16 residues. CDR1 MNHEY and CDR2 SVGAGI come from the germline V gene.

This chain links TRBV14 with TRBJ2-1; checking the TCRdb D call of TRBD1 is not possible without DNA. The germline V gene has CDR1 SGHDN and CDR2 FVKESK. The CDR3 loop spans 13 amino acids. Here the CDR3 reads CASSPSQGMGQFF.

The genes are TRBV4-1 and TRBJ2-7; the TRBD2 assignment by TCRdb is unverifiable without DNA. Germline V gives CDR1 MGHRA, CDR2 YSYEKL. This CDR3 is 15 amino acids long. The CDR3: CASSQDRAGEYEQYF.

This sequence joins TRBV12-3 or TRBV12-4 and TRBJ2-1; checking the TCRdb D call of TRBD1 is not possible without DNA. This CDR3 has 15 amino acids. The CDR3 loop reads CASRPTGVYYNEQFF.